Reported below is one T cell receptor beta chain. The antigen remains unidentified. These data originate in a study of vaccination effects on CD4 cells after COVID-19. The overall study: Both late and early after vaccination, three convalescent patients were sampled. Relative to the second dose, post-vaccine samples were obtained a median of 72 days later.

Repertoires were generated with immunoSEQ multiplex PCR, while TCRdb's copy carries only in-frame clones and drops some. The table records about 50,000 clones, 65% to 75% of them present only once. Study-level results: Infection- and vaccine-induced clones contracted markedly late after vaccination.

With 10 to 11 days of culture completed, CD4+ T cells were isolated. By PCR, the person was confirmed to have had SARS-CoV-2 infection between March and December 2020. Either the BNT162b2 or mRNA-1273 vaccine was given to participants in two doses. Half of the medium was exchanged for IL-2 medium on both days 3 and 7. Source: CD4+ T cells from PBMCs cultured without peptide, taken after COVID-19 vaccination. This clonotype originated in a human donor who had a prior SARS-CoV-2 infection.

CDR3 sequence: CASSQASGGASNEQFF. As DNA, the CDR3 is TGTGCCAGCAGCCAGGCCAGCGGGGGGGCCTCCAATGAGCAGTTCTTC. The rearrangement joins TRBV4-2 to TRBJ2-1, with 10 positions matching TRBD2. Germline V gene sequence: CDR1 LGHNA, CDR2 YNFKEQ. Germline trimming cut 3 bases from V and 6 bases from J; bases unmatched to any gene: 8. The CDR3 loop spans 16 amino acids.